This TCR beta chain came from a study of blood T cell repertoires in COVID-19 (dated by TCRdb to between 2020 and 2021). In the study overall: Samples from collaborators originated in the United States, Italy and Spain and spanned both the acute and convalescent phases of COVID-19. The material from the prospective study consisted of cDNA or gDNA derived from T cells, B-cell-depleted T cells, or PBMCs. Subjects who had been exposed to COVID-19, were actively infected with it, or had recovered from it provided the deeply sampled blood TCRbeta repertoires that made up the dataset. A freely available public database, intended as a resource for researchers studying the immune response to SARS-CoV-2, is where the repertoires were released. The samples were drawn from two sources: the first 160 participants of the ongoing ImmuneRACE study, and 950 to 1,500 subjects contributed by 6 global collaborators. A de-identified subject ID, COVID-19 status, age in years and sex were almost always included in the sample metadata. HLA class I and class II types, where available, came from metadata supplied by the sample provider rather than from assay-based typing.

TCRbeta CDR3 regions were amplified from genomic DNA by means of the immunoSEQ Assay, a bias-controlled multiplex PCR. In the paper's pipeline: The number of nucleated cells in each sample was estimated by amplification of reference gene primers within the assay. To quantify the absolute abundance of each unique TCRbeta CDR3 rearrangement, sequence reads were collapsed and filtered. For each sample, productive Simpson clonality was calculated as the square root of Simpson's diversity index across productive rearrangements. This immuneACCESS table, as held by TCRdb, lists in-frame sequences with V and J called but not all clones. Of the missing ones, under half trace to an unresolved V gene in checked studies; the others have no known cause. The DNA was the basis for D and trimming; V, J and clone size are from that table. The sample includes fewer than 350,000 clones, with 65% to 90% observed a single time. The ten largest account for roughly 7% of the sample.

The CDR3, from cysteine to phenylalanine, totals 15 residues. Kept here is only the CDR3 DNA, which spans 45 bases and is read in frame from base 1. The germline V gene encodes CDR1 MNHEY and CDR2 SVGAGI. At the junction V is shortened by 6 bases and J by 6 bases, with 17 bases in between. Overall study outcomes, separate from this receptor: Clinical and demographic metadata were provided uncurated, with the amount varying by source and participant.

Whole blood was collected in K2EDTA tubes by collaborating institutions according to the institutions' own protocols. For TCRbeta analysis, collaborator samples were shipped as frozen whole blood, as isolated PBMCs, or as DNA extracted from either sample type. With regard to this clone: The clone's antigen remains unknown. Base qualities were left out, and no much larger clone turns up one base away.

Rearrangement joined TRBV6-5 to TRBJ1-4; a confident D gene designation cannot be given. This receptor was taken from a human donor in a cohort sampled during active COVID-19. Material for sequencing was peripheral blood. The CDR3 reads as follows: CASSHEGITDEKLFF. The nucleotide sequence is TGTGCCAGCAGCCACGAGGGCATCACTGATGAAAAACTGTTTTTT.